Listed below are T cell receptor beta chains from one sample, sequenced in a study of blood T cell repertoires in COVID-19. Profiling relied on immunoSEQ multiplex PCR, and the TCRdb table lists in-frame clones only, not all of them. The data show 65,000 or so clones, 78% seen once. Sequencing was carried out using peripheral blood. Receptor source: a human donor in a cohort sampled during active COVID-19. CDR3s include the opening cysteine and the closing phenylalanine or tryptophan. The D gene is left open where the match is weak. Expanded clones are given a class, and other clones once, few, many or no size at all.

j_gene: TRBJ1-1; v_gene: TRBV7-9; abundance: NA; d_gene: NA; len: 13; CDR3nt: TGTGCCAGCAGTCCCGGGGGGGGCACTGAAGCTTTCTTT; CDR3aa: CASSPGGGTEAFF
j_gene: TRBJ2-1; v_gene: TRBV27; abundance: once; d_gene: TRBD2; len: 17; CDR3nt: TGTGCCAGCAGTTTAAGGGCTAGCGGGACATTCTACAATGAGCAGTTCTTC; CDR3aa: CASSLRASGTFYNEQFF
j_gene: TRBJ2-3; v_gene: TRBV7-3; abundance: NA; d_gene: TRBD2; len: 17; CDR3nt: TGTGCCAGCAGCTTAGCGGCGCTAGCGGGAGGGCTTGATACGCAGTATTTT; CDR3aa: CASSLAALAGGLDTQYF
j_gene: TRBJ2-3; v_gene: TRBV9; abundance: few; d_gene: NA; len: 14; CDR3nt: TGTGCCAGCAGCGTAGGCCCCCTAGGAGATACGCAGTATTTT; CDR3aa: CASSVGPLGDTQYF
j_gene: TRBJ2-7; v_gene: TRBV4-3; abundance: NA; d_gene: NA; len: 14; CDR3nt: TGCGCCAGCAGCCAAGAAGACGCAGGCGAAGAGCAGTACTTC; CDR3aa: CASSQEDAGEEQYF
j_gene: TRBJ1-4; v_gene: TRBV7-2; abundance: NA; d_gene: NA; len: 14; CDR3nt: TGTGCCAGCAGCTTTCGGGGGGGCTGGGAAAAACTGTTTTTT; CDR3aa: CASSFRGGWEKLFF
j_gene: TRBJ1-3; v_gene: TRBV20-1; abundance: NA; d_gene: TRBD1; len: 11; CDR3nt: TGCAGTGCTGGGACAGCCGACACCATATATTTT; CDR3aa: CSAGTADTIYF
j_gene: TRBJ1-1; v_gene: TRBV21-1; abundance: NA; d_gene: NA; len: 14; CDR3nt: TGTGCCAGCAGCCCTGAGGGGGCGAACACTGAAGCTTTCTTT; CDR3aa: CASSPEGANTEAFF
j_gene: TRBJ2-7; v_gene: TRBV7-8; abundance: NA; d_gene: NA; len: 13; CDR3nt: TGTGCCAGCAGCTTAGACACCCTCTACGAGCAGTACTTC; CDR3aa: CASSLDTLYEQYF
j_gene: TRBJ2-7; v_gene: TRBV7-9; abundance: few; d_gene: NA; len: 13; CDR3nt: TGTGCCAGCAGCGGAACAGTCTCCTACGAGCAGTACTTC; CDR3aa: CASSGTVSYEQYF
j_gene: TRBJ1-5; v_gene: TRBV18; abundance: NA; d_gene: NA; len: 14; CDR3nt: TGTGCCAGCTCACCAAAGGGAACAGGTCAGCCCCAGCATTTT; CDR3aa: CASSPKGTGQPQHF
j_gene: TRBJ1-2; v_gene: TRBV7-3; abundance: NA; d_gene: NA; len: 14; CDR3nt: TGTGCCAGCAGCCCCGACAGAACTAACTATGGCTACACCTTC; CDR3aa: CASSPDRTNYGYTF
j_gene: TRBJ2-2; v_gene: TRBV11-3; abundance: NA; d_gene: NA; len: 15; CDR3nt: TGTGCCAGCACGTCGACAGGCGTAATGACCGGGGAGCTGTTTTTT; CDR3aa: CASTSTGVMTGELFF
j_gene: TRBJ1-4; v_gene: TRBV7-8; abundance: NA; d_gene: NA; len: 14; CDR3nt: TGTGCCAGCAGCTCCGGGGTGACTAATGAAAAACTGTTTTTT; CDR3aa: CASSSGVTNEKLFF
j_gene: TRBJ1-1; v_gene: TRBV6-2/TRBV6-3; abundance: NA; d_gene: NA; len: 14; CDR3nt: TGTGCCAGCAGTAAGGCAGGGTTGAACACTGAAGCTTTCTTT; CDR3aa: CASSKAGLNTEAFF
j_gene: TRBJ2-5; v_gene: TRBV12-3/TRBV12-4; abundance: NA; d_gene: NA; len: 13; CDR3nt: TGTGCCAGCACTCGTACCTCCAGGGAGACCCAGTACTTC; CDR3aa: CASTRTSRETQYF
j_gene: TRBJ2-7; v_gene: TRBV28; abundance: NA; d_gene: TRBD1; len: 12; CDR3nt: TGTGCCAGCAGTTTACGAACGGGACAGCTAATATTC; CDR3aa: CASSLRTGQLIF
j_gene: TRBJ2-3; v_gene: TRBV10-2; abundance: NA; d_gene: TRBD2; len: 17; CDR3nt: TGCGCCAGCTCCGTGCTAGCGGGAGGGGCTAGCACAGATACGCAGTATTTT; CDR3aa: CASSVLAGGASTDTQYF
j_gene: TRBJ2-2; v_gene: TRBV14; abundance: NA; d_gene: NA; len: 14; CDR3nt: TGTGCCAGCAGTTGGCAGGGGAACACCGGGGAGCTGTTTTTT; CDR3aa: CASSWQGNTGELFF
j_gene: TRBJ1-2; v_gene: TRBV5-1; abundance: NA; d_gene: TRBD1; len: 16; CDR3nt: TGCGCCAGCAGCTTCGGAACAGGGGTCCCGATGGGAGGCTACACCTTC; CDR3aa: CASSFGTGVPMGGYTF
j_gene: TRBJ2-3; v_gene: TRBV5-1; abundance: NA; d_gene: TRBD2; len: 16; CDR3nt: TGCGCCAGCACTCGAAGACTAGCGGCTAGCACAGATACGCAGTATTTT; CDR3aa: CASTRRLAASTDTQYF
j_gene: TRBJ2-1; v_gene: TRBV4-2; abundance: NA; d_gene: NA; len: 15; CDR3nt: TGTGCCAGCAGCCCGCGGGACAGCCCTTACAATGAGCAGTTCTTC; CDR3aa: CASSPRDSPYNEQFF
j_gene: TRBJ1-2; v_gene: TRBV28; abundance: NA; d_gene: TRBD1; len: 15; CDR3nt: TGTGCCAGCGAACGGCGGGGCAGGGGGGACTATGGCTACACCTTC; CDR3aa: CASERRGRGDYGYTF
j_gene: TRBJ2-2; v_gene: TRBV2; abundance: NA; d_gene: NA; len: 13; CDR3nt: TGTGCCAGCAGTGGGGGAGTTACCGGGGAGCTGTTTTTT; CDR3aa: CASSGGVTGELFF
j_gene: TRBJ2-7; v_gene: TRBV5-1; abundance: NA; d_gene: TRBD1; len: 15; CDR3nt: TGCGCCAGCAGCTTAAAGGACAGGGCTTTTTACGAGCAGTACTTC; CDR3aa: CASSLKDRAFYEQYF
j_gene: TRBJ1-4; v_gene: TRBV11-2; abundance: NA; d_gene: NA; len: 15; CDR3nt: TGTGCCAGCAGCCTGACCGGGATCCCGAATGAAAAACTGTTTTTT; CDR3aa: CASSLTGIPNEKLFF
j_gene: TRBJ1-1; v_gene: TRBV27; abundance: NA; d_gene: NA; len: 14; CDR3nt: TGTGCCAGCAGTTTATTGCAGGGGACGACTGAAGCTTTCTTT; CDR3aa: CASSLLQGTTEAFF
j_gene: TRBJ2-4; v_gene: TRBV11-3; abundance: NA; d_gene: NA; len: 17; CDR3nt: TGTGCCAGCAGCTTAGAAAGGGGCGGCAGGGCTCGAAACATTCAGTACTTC; CDR3aa: CASSLERGGRARNIQYF
j_gene: TRBJ1-1; v_gene: TRBV7-9; abundance: NA; d_gene: NA; len: 13; CDR3nt: TGTGCCAGCAGCCGGAACGAGGGCACTGAAGCTTTCTTT; CDR3aa: CASSRNEGTEAFF
j_gene: TRBJ1-4; v_gene: TRBV20-1; abundance: NA; d_gene: NA; len: 11; CDR3nt: TGCAGTGCTAGAGATGTAGTGAAACTGTTTTTT; CDR3aa: CSARDVVKLFF
j_gene: TRBJ1-6; v_gene: TRBV5-1; abundance: many; d_gene: NA; len: 16; CDR3nt: TGCGCCAGCAGCTTGGCCGAGGGACGGGGGAACTCACCCCTCCACTTT; CDR3aa: CASSLAEGRGNSPLHF
j_gene: TRBJ2-1; v_gene: TRBV27; abundance: NA; d_gene: TRBD1; len: 14; CDR3nt: TGTGCCAGCAGTGGGGACAGTGCGGTATTAGAGCAGTTCTTC; CDR3aa: CASSGDSAVLEQFF
j_gene: TRBJ1-1; v_gene: TRBV4-2; abundance: NA; d_gene: TRBD1; len: 13; CDR3nt: TGTGCCAGCAGCGCCTGGGACAGGGGTGTAGCTTTCTTT; CDR3aa: CASSAWDRGVAFF
j_gene: TRBJ2-7; v_gene: TRBV7-2; abundance: NA; d_gene: TRBD2; len: 16; CDR3nt: TGTGCCAGCAGCTTAGCCAGCGGGGGGGCGCCCTACGAGCAGTACTTC; CDR3aa: CASSLASGGAPYEQYF
j_gene: TRBJ1-1; v_gene: TRBV7-9; abundance: NA; d_gene: NA; len: 13; CDR3nt: TGTGCCAGCAGCTTTGGGGGGGGCACTGAAGCTTTCTTT; CDR3aa: CASSFGGGTEAFF
j_gene: TRBJ1-5; v_gene: TRBV28; abundance: NA; d_gene: NA; len: 15; CDR3nt: TGTGCCAGCAGCTCACCGGGGTCCCCGAATCAGCCCCAGCATTTT; CDR3aa: CASSSPGSPNQPQHF
j_gene: TRBJ2-3; v_gene: TRBV10-1; abundance: NA; d_gene: NA; len: 15; CDR3nt: TGCGCCAGCAGTGAGCGCGGGATAATGGCAGATACGCAGTATTTT; CDR3aa: CASSERGIMADTQYF
j_gene: TRBJ1-2; v_gene: TRBV11-3; abundance: NA; d_gene: NA; len: 13; CDR3nt: TGTGCCAGCAGCCCCAGGGAATATTATGGCTACACCTTC; CDR3aa: CASSPREYYGYTF
j_gene: TRBJ1-2; v_gene: TRBV28; abundance: NA; d_gene: TRBD1; len: 14; CDR3nt: TGTGCCAGCAGTATTACAGGGGCGTTGAATGGCTACACCTTC; CDR3aa: CASSITGALNGYTF
j_gene: TRBJ2-2; v_gene: TRBV27; abundance: NA; d_gene: NA; len: 13; CDR3nt: TGTGCCAGCAGTTTATCCCCCTTCGGGGAGCTGTTTTTT; CDR3aa: CASSLSPFGELFF
j_gene: TRBJ2-5; v_gene: TRBV7-9; abundance: medium-sized; d_gene: NA; len: 16; CDR3nt: TGTGCCAGCAGCTTATACGAGGGGGGGACACAAGAGACCCAGTACTTC; CDR3aa: CASSLYEGGTQETQYF
j_gene: TRBJ2-7; v_gene: TRBV27; abundance: NA; d_gene: TRBD2; len: 14; CDR3nt: TGTGCCAGCAGCCTAGCGGGAGGGACCTACGAGCAGTACTTC; CDR3aa: CASSLAGGTYEQYF
j_gene: TRBJ1-1; v_gene: TRBV12-5; abundance: once; d_gene: TRBD1; len: 14; CDR3nt: TGTGCTAGTGGTTTAGGGACAGGGGGCACTGAAGCTTTCTTT; CDR3aa: CASGLGTGGTEAFF
j_gene: TRBJ2-2; v_gene: TRBV6-5; abundance: once; d_gene: NA; len: 14; CDR3nt: TGTGCCAGCAGCGGGAGACAAACCACCGGGGAGCTGTTTTTT; CDR3aa: CASSGRQTTGELFF
j_gene: TRBJ2-2; v_gene: TRBV5-6; abundance: few; d_gene: NA; len: 15; CDR3nt: TGTGCCAGCAGCTTGGTGGGCCTCAACACCGGGGAGCTGTTTTTT; CDR3aa: CASSLVGLNTGELFF
j_gene: TRBJ2-1; v_gene: TRBV7-2; abundance: few; d_gene: TRBD2; len: 15; CDR3nt: TGTGCCAGCAGCGAGGGACTAGCGGGGGGGCGAGAGCAGTTCTTC; CDR3aa: CASSEGLAGGREQFF